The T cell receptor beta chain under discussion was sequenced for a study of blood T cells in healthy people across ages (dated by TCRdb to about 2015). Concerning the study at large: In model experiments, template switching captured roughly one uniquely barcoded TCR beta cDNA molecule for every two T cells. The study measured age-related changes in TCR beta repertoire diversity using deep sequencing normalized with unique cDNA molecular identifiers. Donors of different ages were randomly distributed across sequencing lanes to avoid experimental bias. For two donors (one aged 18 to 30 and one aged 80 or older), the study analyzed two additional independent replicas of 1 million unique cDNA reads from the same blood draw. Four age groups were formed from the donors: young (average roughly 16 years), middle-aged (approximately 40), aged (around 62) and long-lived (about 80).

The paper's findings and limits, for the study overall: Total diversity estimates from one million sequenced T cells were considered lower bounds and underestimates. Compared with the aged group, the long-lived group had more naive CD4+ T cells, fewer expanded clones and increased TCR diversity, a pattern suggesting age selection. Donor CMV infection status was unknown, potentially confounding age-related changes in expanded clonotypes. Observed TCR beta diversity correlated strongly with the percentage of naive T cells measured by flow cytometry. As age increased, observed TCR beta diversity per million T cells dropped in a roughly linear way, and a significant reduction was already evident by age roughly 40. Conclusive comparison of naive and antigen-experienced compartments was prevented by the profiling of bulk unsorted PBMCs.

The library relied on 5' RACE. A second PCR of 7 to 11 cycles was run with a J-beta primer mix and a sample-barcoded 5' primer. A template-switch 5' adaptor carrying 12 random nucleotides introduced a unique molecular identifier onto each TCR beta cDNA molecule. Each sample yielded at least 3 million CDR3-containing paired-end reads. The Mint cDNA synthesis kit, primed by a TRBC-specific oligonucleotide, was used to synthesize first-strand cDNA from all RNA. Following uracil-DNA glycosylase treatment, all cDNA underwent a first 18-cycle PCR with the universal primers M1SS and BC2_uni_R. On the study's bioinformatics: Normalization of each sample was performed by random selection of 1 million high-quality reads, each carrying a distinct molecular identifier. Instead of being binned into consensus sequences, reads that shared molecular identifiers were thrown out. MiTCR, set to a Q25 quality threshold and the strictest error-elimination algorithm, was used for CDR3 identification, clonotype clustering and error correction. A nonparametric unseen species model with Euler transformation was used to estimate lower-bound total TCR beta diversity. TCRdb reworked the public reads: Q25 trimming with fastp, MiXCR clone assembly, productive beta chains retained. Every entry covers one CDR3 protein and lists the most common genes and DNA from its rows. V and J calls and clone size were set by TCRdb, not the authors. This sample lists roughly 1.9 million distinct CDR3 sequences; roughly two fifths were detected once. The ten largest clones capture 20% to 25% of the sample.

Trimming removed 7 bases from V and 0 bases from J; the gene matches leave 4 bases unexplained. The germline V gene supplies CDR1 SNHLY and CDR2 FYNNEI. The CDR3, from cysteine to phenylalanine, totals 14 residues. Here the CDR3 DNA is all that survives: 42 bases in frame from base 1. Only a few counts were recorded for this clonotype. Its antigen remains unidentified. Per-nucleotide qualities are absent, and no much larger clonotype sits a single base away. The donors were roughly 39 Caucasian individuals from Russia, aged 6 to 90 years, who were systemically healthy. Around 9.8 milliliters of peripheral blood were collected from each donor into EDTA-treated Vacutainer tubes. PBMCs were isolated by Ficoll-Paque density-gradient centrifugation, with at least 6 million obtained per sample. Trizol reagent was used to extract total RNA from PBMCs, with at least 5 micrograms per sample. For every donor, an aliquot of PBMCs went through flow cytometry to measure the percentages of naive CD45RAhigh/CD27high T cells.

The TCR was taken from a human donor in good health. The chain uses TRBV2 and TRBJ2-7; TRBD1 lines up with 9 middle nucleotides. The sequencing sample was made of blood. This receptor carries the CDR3 CASKGTGSSYEQYF. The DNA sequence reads TGTGCCAGCAAGGGGACAGGGAGCTCCTACGAGCAGTACTTC.